The 27 T cell receptor beta chains in this list originate from one sample, sequenced in a study of blood T cell repertoires in COVID-19. Sequencing was performed with immunoSEQ multiplex PCR; in TCRdb, only in-frame clones are kept and a portion is missing. The table shows some 200,000 clones, with roughly 82% occurring only once. Material for sequencing was peripheral blood. The receptor set was obtained from a man in his fifties or sixties with active or convalescent COVID-19.

V gene TRBV4-1 combines with J gene TRBJ1-1, with D possibly matching TRBD1 (5 bases). Germline V gives CDR1 MGHRA, CDR2 YSYEKL. The CDR3 length is 15 residues. The germline V and J ends were trimmed by 0 bases and 2 bases, with 10 bases remaining between them. The CDR3 reads CASSQETAYNTEAFF. The CDR3, as DNA: TGCGCCAGCAGCCAAGAGACAGCGTATAACACTGAAGCTTTCTTT.

The chain uses TRBV21-1 and TRBJ2-5; TRBD1 is taken as the D call from the table, unchecked against the DNA. TRBV21-1 is a known pseudogene. The CDR3 is 15 amino acids. This CDR3 is CASSKANRAPETQYF. In DNA, the CDR3 is TGTGCCAGCAGCAAAGCCAACAGAGCCCCGGAGACCCAGTACTTC.

This chain joins TRBV5-1 and TRBJ2-7; 11 positions match TRBD2. The length of the CDR3 is 16 residues. Losses at the gene ends were 0 bases for V and 5 bases for J; bases not matched to a gene: 7. CDR1 and CDR2 (germline): SGHRS, YFSETQ. DNA of the CDR3: TGCGCCAGCAGCTTGGTAGCGGGAGGGCGGTCCGACGAGCAGTACTTC. It encodes CASSLVAGGRSDEQYF.

The chain has TRBV6-6 and TRBJ2-5, with TRBD2 matching over 15 bases. V gave up 5 bases and J gave up 4 bases; unmatched junction bases: 8. Germline V CDR1 and CDR2: MNHNY, SVGAGI (reference sequence). The CDR3 is 17 amino acids. CDR3 in DNA: TGTGCCAGCAGTCCGTACCGGACTAGCGGGAGGGGAGAGACCCAGTACTTC. Translated, it gives CASSPYRTSGRGETQYF.

V usage is TRBV5-1 and J usage is TRBJ1-1, with D possibly being TRBD1 (6 bases). CDR1 and CDR2 (germline): SGHRS, YFSETQ. The V end lost 3 bases, the J end lost 3 bases, and 15 bases lay between the germline ends. The CDR3 length is 15 residues. CDR3 in amino acids: CASSSGLQGYTEAFF. For the CDR3, the DNA is TGCGCCAGCAGCTCTGGCCTCCAGGGGTACACTGAAGCTTTCTTT.

CDR3 sequence: CATMRAGVTPYEQYF. Written as DNA, the CDR3 is TGTGCCACCATGCGAGCGGGAGTAACCCCCTACGAGCAGTACTTC. The chain carries TRBV6-5 and TRBJ2-7; 8 positions match TRBD2. The CDR3 totals 15 residues. Germline CDR1 MNHEY, CDR2 SVGAGI. After removal of 10 bases from V and 2 bases from J, the junction contained 13 bases not matched to a gene.

CDR3 protein: CASSFRDRGTEAFF. The CDR3 DNA reads as TGCGCCAGCAGCTTCCGGGACAGGGGCACTGAAGCTTTCTTT. The chain joins TRBV5-1 to TRBJ1-1; 10 nucleotides match TRBD1. CDR3 length: 14 amino acids. V lost 2 bases to trimming and J lost 4 bases; unmatched junction nucleotides: 2. Per the germline V gene, CDR1 is SGHRS and CDR2 is YFSETQ. The whole variable domain, remainder taken from reference TRBV5-1 and TRBJ1-1, is KAGVTQTPRYLIKTRGQQVTLSCSPISGHRSVSWYQQTPGQGLQFLFEYFSETQRNKGNFPGRFSGRQFSNSRSEMNVSTLELGDSALYLCASSFRDRGTEAFFGQGTRLTVV.

The V call is TRBV2, the J call TRBJ2-1, with D tentatively TRBD1 (5 bases). The CDR3 runs 13 residues. Germline loops: CDR1 SNHLY, CDR2 FYNNEI. Trimming left V 5 bases short and J 3 bases short, with 8 bases between. The CDR3 region is CASSQGGYNEQFF. CDR3 in DNA: TGTGCCAGCAGTCAGGGTGGCTACAATGAGCAGTTCTTC.

This clone came up a few times. V gene TRBV5-1 combines with J gene TRBJ1-1, with D perhaps TRBD1 (5 bases). The CDR3 contains 15 residues. Trimming took 0 bases from V and 3 from J, leaving 12 bases between them. Germline CDR1 SGHRS, CDR2 YFSETQ. CDR3 protein: CASSLVGRVDTEAFF. In DNA form, the CDR3 reads TGCGCCAGCAGCTTGGTCGGCAGGGTAGACACTGAAGCTTTCTTT.

The rearrangement uses TRBV6-1 and TRBJ2-7, with 10 bases identical to TRBD2. V shed 6 bases and J 7 bases; nucleotides not matched to a gene: 3. The germline V gene encodes CDR1 MNHNS and CDR2 SASEGT. This CDR3 contains 12 residues. CDR3 DNA: TGTGCCAGCAGCGGACTAGCGGTTGAGCAGTACGTC. Translating gives CASSGLAVEQYV.

This chain's CDR3 is CATEQYEKLFF. In DNA, the CDR3 is TGCGCCACCGAACAGTATGAAAAACTGTTTTTT. The chain carries TRBV10-1 and TRBJ1-4, with unresolved D. CDR3 length: 11 amino acids. Per the germline V gene, CDR1 is WNHNN and CDR2 is SYGVQD (reference sequence). V was cut by 10 bases and J by 6 bases, with 9 bases left in between.

This chain uses TRBV2 with TRBJ2-3; TRBD1 might be the D (6 bases). Germline lookup yields CDR1 SNHLY and CDR2 FYNNEI. The CDR3 sequence is 14 residues long. The V end lost 1 base, the J end lost 2 bases, and 7 bases lay between the germline ends. The CDR3 region has the DNA TGTGCCAGCAGTGAAGTGGGGGCCACAGATACGCAGTATTTT. Translated: CASSEVGATDTQYF.

This clone has only one observation. V usage is TRBV7-2 and J usage is TRBJ2-1, with a weak D call TRBD1 (5 bases). The CDR3 is 16 residues long. Trimming removed 4 bases at V and 9 bases at J, with 22 bases between. The germline gives CDR1 SGHTA, CDR2 FQGNSA. CDR3 nucleotides: TGTGCCAGCAGCTCCCGCCGGGCCGATCCTAGGGGTGAGCAGTTCTTC. Its translation: CASSSRRADPRGEQFF.

The chain uses TRBV11-2 and TRBJ2-7; 7 positions match TRBD2. Germline values: CDR1 SGHAT, CDR2 FQNNGV. This CDR3 comprises 17 residues. The V and J ends lost 3 bases and 3 bases, in that order; junction bases with no gene match: 14. The CDR3 coding sequence is TGTGCCAGCAGCTTCACCGCCCTAGCTGGGGGGGACTACGAGCAGTACTTC. Translating gives CASSFTALAGGDYEQYF.

The J gene is TRBJ1-1, the V gene TRBV6-1; D is uncertain. V was shortened by 8 bases and J by 4 bases, with 14 bases between the two germline ends. Germline CDR1 and CDR2: MNHNS and SASEGT. This CDR3 is 13 amino acids long. Written as DNA, the CDR3 is TGTGCCAGCCTAGAGGGTTGGACCACTGAAGCTTTCTTT. This sequence encodes CASLEGWTTEAFF.

This clone has more than one count but fewer than ten. The chain joins TRBV5-1 to TRBJ1-1; weak D call: TRBD1 (6 bases). The CDR3 extends over 13 amino acids. Germline V gene lookup returns CDR1 SGHRS and CDR2 YFSETQ. V dropped 4 bases and J dropped 3 bases, with 10 bases sitting between them. CDR3 sequence: CASSAAGDTEAFF. The CDR3 nucleotides are TGCGCCAGCAGCGCTGCAGGGGACACTGAAGCTTTCTTT.

This rearrangement joins TRBV12-3 or TRBV12-4 to TRBJ1-1, with a tentative D call TRBD1 (6 bases). The CDR3 consists of 13 residues. Trimming cost V 8 bases and J 1 base, with 11 bases left between them. The CDR3: CASRQGGNTEAFF. CDR3 nucleotide sequence: TGTGCCAGCCGTCAAGGGGGGAACACTGAAGCTTTCTTT.

The chain is built from TRBV19 and TRBJ2-3; the match to TRBD1 covers 8 bases. Germline CDR1 LNHDA, CDR2 SQIVND (reference sequence). With 3 bases clipped from V and 5 bases from J, the junction kept 10 bases outside the gene matches. This CDR3 spans 16 amino acids. The CDR3 sequence: CASSIPGQGRGDTQYF. CDR3 nucleotides: TGTGCCAGTAGTATCCCAGGACAGGGCCGTGGAGATACGCAGTATTTT.

The chain links TRBV6-4 to TRBJ2-3, with TRBD2 identical over 9 bases. Germline CDR1 reads MRHNA; CDR2 reads SNTAGT. The trim removed 6 bases at V and 0 bases at J, leaving 4 bases unmatched. There are 15 residues in the CDR3. Here the CDR3 reads CASRERGVSTDTQYF. The CDR3 nucleotides read TGTGCCAGCAGGGAGCGGGGGGTCAGCACAGATACGCAGTATTTT.

The gene calls are TRBV18 and TRBJ1-3, with D unresolved. The CDR3 contains 13 residues. CDR1 is KGHSH, CDR2 LQKENI, per germline. V lost 1 base, J lost 3 bases, and 4 bases lay in between. The CDR3 region is CASSPQSGNTIYF. In DNA, the CDR3 is TGTGCCAGCTCACCACAGAGTGGAAACACCATATATTTT.

This clone has just one count. The chain recombines TRBV14 with TRBJ1-1, with unresolved D. Trimming shortened V by 3 bases and J by 1 base, and 12 bases separated the two germline ends. CDR3 length: 15 amino acids. Germline CDR1 is SGHDN and CDR2 is FVKESK. The CDR3 is CASSQRGAPNTEAFF. The CDR3 DNA reads TGTGCCAGCAGCCAGCGGGGAGCTCCGAACACTGAAGCTTTCTTT.

A note on this clone: At one end the junction does not follow the germline gene, possibly because of a read error. The chain couples TRBV5-1 to TRBJ1-5, with no clear D. Germline V gives CDR1 SGHRS, CDR2 YFSETQ. The CDR3 contains 13 residues. The DNA of the CDR3 is TGCGCCAGCAGCTTTGATAGCCATCAGCCCCAGCATTTT. This sequence encodes CASSFDSHQPQHF. Full variable domain (remainder filled in from reference TRBV5-1 and TRBJ1-5): KAGVTQTPRYLIKTRGQQVTLSCSPISGHRSVSWYQQTPGQGLQFLFEYFSETQRNKGNFPGRFSGRQFSNSRSEMNVSTLELGDSALYLCASSFDSHQPQHFGDGTRLSIL.

The rearrangement joins TRBV10-3 to TRBJ2-1; TRBD2 matches 8 bases. V lost 3 bases to trimming and J lost 1 base; unmatched junction nucleotides: 2. This CDR3 has 15 residues. The germline gives CDR1 ENHRY, CDR2 SYGVKD. As DNA, the CDR3 is TGTGCCATCAGTGATAAGCGGGAGTCCTACAATGAGCAGTTCTTC. Encoded protein: CAISDKRESYNEQFF.

The V call is TRBV7-8, the J call TRBJ2-3, with a possible D match to TRBD2 (5 bases). The CDR3 has 15 amino acids. Trimming removed 6 bases at V and 4 bases at J, with 17 bases between. Per the germline V gene, CDR1 is SGHVS and CDR2 is FQNEAQ. CDR3 coding DNA: TGTGCCAGCAGTCCGGGCGGGTGGGTCGCAGATACGCAGTATTTT. Translated, it gives CASSPGGWVADTQYF.

V gene TRBV9 combines with J gene TRBJ2-2; no clear D. In germline, CDR1 is SGDLS, CDR2 YYNGEE. The CDR3 covers 14 residues. Trimming stripped 0 bases from V and 2 bases from J, with 5 bases between. Here the CDR3 DNA reads TGTGCCAGCAGCGTAGCCCTAAACACCGGGGAGCTGTTTTTT. This codes for CASSVALNTGELFF.

The table lists this clone with a few counts. The V and J genes are TRBV6-2 or TRBV6-3 and TRBJ1-1, with 11 bases fitting TRBD1. V lost 0 bases and J lost 3; bases outside the gene matches: 9. The V gene's germline CDR1 is MNHEY and CDR2 SVGEGT. The CDR3 length is 18 residues. The chain's CDR3 is CASSYSPRGTGGYTEAFF. CDR3 in DNA: TGTGCCAGCAGTTACTCGCCCCGCGGGACAGGGGGGTACACTGAAGCTTTCTTT.

This clone appeared a few times. The J gene is TRBJ1-1, the V gene TRBV5-1, with unresolved D. The CDR3 sequence is 13 residues long. Trimming took 3 bases from V and 3 from J, leaving 9 bases between them. Germline CDR1 SGHRS, CDR2 YFSETQ. The CDR3 DNA is TGCGCCAGCAGCTCGGGAACCTACACTGAAGCTTTCTTT. Translated, it gives CASSSGTYTEAFF.